The 25 T cell receptor beta chains given below trace back to one sample, sequenced in a study of circulating tumor DNA in untreated peripheral T-cell lymphoma. TCRdb's table, derived via immunoSEQ multiplex PCR, lists solely in-frame clones and lacks some. The sample contains fewer than 7,500 clones, 70% to 85% of which appear only once. Sequenced: tumor tissue. These receptors were collected from a human donor with peripheral T-cell lymphoma.

The chain carries TRBV19 and TRBJ1-6, with D possibly being TRBD1 (5 bases). Germline V lookup: CDR1 LNHDA, CDR2 SQIVND (reference sequence). The V end was cut by 4 bases, the J end by 2 bases, with 24 bases between. CDR3 length: 20 residues. The CDR3 sequence: CASSRYGTDVLLTYNSPLHF. CDR3 DNA sequence: TGTGCCAGTAGTAGGTATGGGACCGACGTCCTACTTACCTATAATTCACCCCTCCACTTT.

This chain joins TRBV28 and TRBJ2-7, with TRBD1 matching over 7 bases. CDR3 size: 15 residues. V lost 2 bases, J lost 2 bases, and 6 bases stayed unmatched. Germline CDR1 reads MDHEN; CDR2 reads SYDVKM. CDR3 loop: CASSLAGTVTYEQYF. CDR3 DNA: TGTGCCAGCAGTTTAGCCGGGACAGTGACCTACGAGCAGTACTTC.

This clone qualifies as large. The rearrangement joins TRBV19 to TRBJ1-2; no definite D call. CDR1 is LNHDA and CDR2 is SQIVND in the germline V gene (reference sequence). V shed 5 bases and J shed 4 bases, with 11 bases lying between them. CDR3 length: 13 amino acids. The CDR3 DNA reads TGTGCCAGTAGTGATGACGGACCCTATGGCTACACCTTC. This encodes CASSDDGPYGYTF.

This clone was seen once. This chain links TRBV6-8 with TRBJ1-6; no definite D call. There are 13 residues in the CDR3. Germline V gene sequence: CDR1 MNHGY, CDR2 SAAAGT. V was trimmed by 10 bases and J by 6 bases, leaving 13 bases between them. CDR3 protein: CAISPRANSPLHF. Written as DNA, the CDR3 is TGTGCCATCAGCCCGCGGGCTAATTCACCCCTCCACTTT.

The V call is TRBV4-1, the J call TRBJ1-1; a weak D match, TRBD1 (5 bases). The germline CDR1 and CDR2 sequences are MGHRA and YSYEKL. V lost 0 bases to trimming and J lost 1 base, with 9 bases between them. CDR3 size: 15 residues. The CDR3 protein is CASSQDAGPNTEAFF. For the CDR3, the DNA is TGCGCCAGCAGCCAAGATGCGGGGCCGAACACTGAAGCTTTCTTT.

This clone was seen a handful of times. The rearrangement uses TRBV25-1 and TRBJ1-4, with D maybe TRBD1 (5 bases). The CDR3 is 14 amino acids. Trimming pared 4 bases from V and 4 bases from J, leaving 10 bases between. The germline V gene encodes CDR1 MGHDK and CDR2 SYGVNS. CDR3 coding DNA: TGTGCCAGCAGTGTAAGGGGATATAATGAAAAACTGTTTTTT. It encodes CASSVRGYNEKLFF. Looking up the rest from reference TRBV25-1 and TRBJ1-4 gives the full variable domain: EADIYQTPRYLVIGTGKKITLECSQTMGHDKMYWYQQDPGMELHLIHYSYGVNSTEKGDLSSESTVSRIRTEHFPLTLESARPSHTSQYLCASSVRGYNEKLFFGSGTQLSVL.

This clone was picked up a small number of times. V usage is TRBV18 and J usage is TRBJ2-3; D is ambiguous. V dropped 2 bases and J dropped 3 bases, with 6 bases sitting between them. Germline assignment: CDR1 KGHSH and CDR2 LQKENI. The CDR3 has 13 residues. The CDR3 region has the DNA TGTGCCAGCTCACCAGATATGACAGATACGCAGTATTTT. This encodes CASSPDMTDTQYF.

The V gene is TRBV28, the J gene TRBJ1-1; perhaps TRBD1 as D (5 bases). CDR1 and CDR2 (germline): MDHEN, SYDVKM. Trimming cost V 2 bases and J 4 bases, with 14 bases left between them. CDR3 length equals 15 residues. CDR3 residues: CASSLAGKKRTEAFF. CDR3 nucleotide sequence: TGTGCCAGCAGTTTAGCAGGGAAGAAACGCACTGAAGCTTTCTTT.

This clone was picked up a small number of times. The chain links TRBV6-8 to TRBJ1-1, with D uncertain. In germline, CDR1 is MNHGY, CDR2 SAAAGT. CDR3 size: 12 residues. V was shortened by 5 bases and J by 1 base, with 5 bases between the two germline ends. CDR3 DNA: TGTGCCAGCAGTCAATGGAACACTGAAGCTTTCTTT. The encoded protein is CASSQWNTEAFF.

The chain is built from TRBV6-8 and TRBJ2-3, with 7 bases that match TRBD2. The V segment lost 6 bases and the J segment 2 bases; nucleotides outside the gene matches: 5. Germline loops: CDR1 MNHGY, CDR2 SAAAGT. The CDR3 consists of 14 residues. Here the CDR3 reads CASSDGLVTDTQYF. CDR3 coding DNA: TGTGCCAGCAGCGACGGACTAGTCACAGATACGCAGTATTTT.

The chain is built from TRBV4-1 and TRBJ1-3, with TRBD1 matching 7 bases. Per germline, CDR1 MGHRA and CDR2 YSYEKL. This CDR3 has 15 amino acids. V lost 0 bases and J lost 3; bases outside the gene matches: 2. The CDR3 DNA reads TGCGCCAGCAGCCAAGATGGGACAGTTGGAAACACCATATATTTT. Protein: CASSQDGTVGNTIYF.

The J gene is TRBJ2-7, the V gene TRBV14, with D possibly TRBD2 on 7 matching bases. The germline CDR1 and CDR2 sequences are SGHDN and FVKESK. The CDR3 has 17 amino acids. Trimming removed 3 bases from V and 2 bases from J, with 20 bases in between. CDR3 nucleotides: TGTGCCAGCAGCCAGGGATGGGCAGGGGAGGGAACCTACGAGCAGTACTTC. It yields the protein CASSQGWAGEGTYEQYF.

The chain links TRBV6-8 to TRBJ1-6; 9 bases align to TRBD1. V shed 6 bases, J shed 12 bases, and the junction held 12 bases outside the gene matches. The CDR3 totals 15 residues. Germline loops: CDR1 MNHGY, CDR2 SAAAGT. The chain's CDR3 is CASSLQGAPKGPLHF. The CDR3 region has the DNA TGTGCCAGCAGCCTACAGGGGGCCCCGAAGGGACCCCTCCACTTT.

This rearrangement joins TRBV6-8 to TRBJ1-1, with 7 bases aligning to TRBD1. The CDR3 runs to 13 residues. CDR1 MNHGY and CDR2 SAAAGT come from the germline V gene. The V segment lost 5 bases and the J segment 13 bases; nucleotides outside the gene matches: 13. CDR3 sequence (DNA): TGTGCCAGCAGTGACAGGGCAGGGAGAAGCCTTTTCTTT. Amino acid sequence: CASSDRAGRSLFF.

This clone is medium-sized. The chain joins TRBV11-3 to TRBJ1-2; 7 bases line up with TRBD1. Germline V gene data show CDR1 as SGHNT and CDR2 as YENEEA. Unmatched junction bases numbered 7, after V lost 4 bases and J lost 5 bases. CDR3 length: 14 amino acids. CDR3 DNA sequence: TGTGCCAGCAGCTCGGGACAGACGGAATATGGCTACACCTTC. This codes for CASSSGQTEYGYTF. Variable domain in full (rest from reference TRBV11-3 and TRBJ1-2): EAGVVQSPRYKIIEKKQPVAFWCNPISGHNTLYWYLQNLGQGPELLIRYENEEAVDDSQLPKDRFSAERLKGVDSTLKIQPAELGDSAVYLCASSSGQTEYGYTFGSGTRLTVV.

This clone was recorded once. This rearrangement joins TRBV5-1 to TRBJ2-5; 12 bases are shared with TRBD2. Germline lookup yields CDR1 SGHRS and CDR2 YFSETQ. V dropped 0 bases and J dropped 4; count of bases not matched to a gene: 4. This CDR3 is 16 amino acids long. The CDR3 spells CASSLAPSGGGETQYF. CDR3 DNA sequence: TGCGCCAGCAGCTTGGCTCCTAGCGGGGGGGGAGAGACCCAGTACTTC.

Here the CDR3 DNA reads TGTGCCAGCAGTCTCCGGGTGCGGGCCGGGGAGCTGTTTTTT. Protein product: CASSLRVRAGELFF. V is TRBV6-8 and J is TRBJ2-2; maybe TRBD2 (5 bases). CDR3 length: 14 amino acids. The V end was cut by 5 bases, the J end by 6 bases, with 13 bases between. The germline gives CDR1 MNHGY, CDR2 SAAAGT.

V is TRBV7-6 and J is TRBJ2-7; D unresolved. V lost 2 bases, J lost 0 bases, and 17 bases lay in between. The germline V gene has CDR1 SGHVS and CDR2 FNYEAQ. The CDR3 has 17 amino acids. The CDR3 DNA reads TGTGCCAGCAGCTTATCCCCGACACTTTCTTACTCCTACGAGCAGTACTTC. Translating gives CASSLSPTLSYSYEQYF.

This clone was observed a handful of times. The V and J genes are TRBV18 and TRBJ1-4; D is ambiguous. The V gene lost 3 bases and the J gene lost 3 bases, with 11 bases spanning the gap. Per germline, CDR1 KGHSH and CDR2 LQKENI. The CDR3 runs 15 residues. The CDR3 DNA sequence: TGTGCCAGCTCACCCTCGACGGTGTCTAATGAAAAACTGTTTTTT. Amino acids: CASSPSTVSNEKLFF. The whole variable domain, filled in from reference TRBV18 and TRBJ1-4, reads NAGVMQNPRHLVRRRGQEARLRCSPMKGHSHVYWYRQLPEEGLKFMVYLQKENIIDESGMPKERFSAEFPKEGPSILRIQQVVRGDSAAYFCASSPSTVSNEKLFFGSGTQLSVL.

The V call is TRBV28, the J call TRBJ1-6; D is unresolved. Germline CDR1 reads MDHEN; CDR2 reads SYDVKM. The V and J ends lost 2 bases and 13 bases respectively, with 9 bases between them. The CDR3 length is 12 residues. The CDR3, as DNA: TGTGCCAGCAGTTTAAGGATGTTCCCCCTCCACTTT. Translating gives CASSLRMFPLHF.

This clone is labeled medium-sized. The V call is TRBV11-3, the J call TRBJ2-4; 8 nucleotides line up with TRBD1. CDR1 is SGHNT and CDR2 is YENEEA in the germline V gene. With 1 base clipped from V and 5 bases from J, the junction kept 4 bases outside the gene matches. The CDR3 loop spans 15 amino acids. The CDR3 spells CASSLGPGQENIQYF. CDR3 nucleotide sequence: TGTGCCAGCAGCTTAGGACCGGGACAGGAAAACATTCAGTACTTC. Looking up the rest from reference TRBV11-3 and TRBJ2-4 gives the full variable domain: EAGVVQSPRYKIIEKKQPVAFWCNPISGHNTLYWYLQNLGQGPELLIRYENEEAVDDSQLPKDRFSAERLKGVDSTLKIQPAELGDSAVYLCASSLGPGQENIQYFGAGTRLSVL.

This clone occurred a few times. This chain links TRBV5-1 with TRBJ1-2; 7 bases align to TRBD1. The CDR3 contains 14 residues. In germline, CDR1 is SGHRS, CDR2 YFSETQ. V lost 4 bases, J lost 5 bases, and 8 bases stayed unmatched. The CDR3 spells CASSQTDRIYGYTF. DNA of the CDR3: TGCGCCAGCAGCCAAACGGACAGGATTTATGGCTACACCTTC.

In this sample, this clone turned up once. This chain uses TRBV19 with TRBJ2-1, with D possibly being TRBD2 (6 bases). Germline-derived CDR1 and CDR2 are LNHDA and SQIVND (reference sequence). The V and J ends lost 7 bases and 6 bases respectively, with 16 bases between them. This CDR3 contains 14 residues. As DNA, the CDR3 is TGTGCCAGTATTGCCGGGACTTCAATCAATGAGCAGTTCTTC. Translation gives CASIAGTSINEQFF.

This chain connects TRBV18 to TRBJ1-2; D is possibly TRBD1 (6 bases). In germline, CDR1 is KGHSH, CDR2 LQKENI. The CDR3 runs 14 residues. The ends were cut back, 6 bases at V and 3 bases at J, with 14 bases in the middle. The CDR3 coding sequence is TGTGCCAGCTCGGGGGCAGGGCCTGACTATGGCTACACCTTC. It translates to CASSGAGPDYGYTF.

The chain links TRBV11-3 to TRBJ1-3; 7 positions match TRBD1. CDR3 length: 19 residues. V lost 5 bases, J lost 0 bases, and 16 bases stayed unmatched. CDR1 is SGHNT, CDR2 YENEEA, per germline. The CDR3 sequence: CASSGSRTGKAISGNTIYF. The CDR3 nucleotides read TGTGCCAGCAGCGGCTCCCGGACAGGAAAGGCGATCTCTGGAAACACCATATATTTT.